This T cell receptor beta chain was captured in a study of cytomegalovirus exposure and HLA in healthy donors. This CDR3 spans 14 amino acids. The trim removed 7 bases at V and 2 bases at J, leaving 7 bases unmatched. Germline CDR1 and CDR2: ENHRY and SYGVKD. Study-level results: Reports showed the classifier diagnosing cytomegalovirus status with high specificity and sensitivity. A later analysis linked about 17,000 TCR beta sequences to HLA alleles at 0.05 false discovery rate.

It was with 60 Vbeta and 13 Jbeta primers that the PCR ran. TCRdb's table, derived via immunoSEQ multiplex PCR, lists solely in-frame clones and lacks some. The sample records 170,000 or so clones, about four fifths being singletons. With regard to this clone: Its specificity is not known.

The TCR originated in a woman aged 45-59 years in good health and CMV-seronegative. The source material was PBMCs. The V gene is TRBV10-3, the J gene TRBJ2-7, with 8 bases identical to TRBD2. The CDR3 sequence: CAITRKRETYEQYF. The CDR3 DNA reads TGTGCCATCACCCGAAAGCGGGAGACCTACGAGCAGTACTTC.